Following are 17 T cell receptor beta chains from one sample sequenced in a study of blood T cell repertoires in COVID-19. Sequenced by immunoSEQ multiplex PCR; TCRdb stores in-frame clones only, minus some. The data show approximately 210,000 clones, 88% seen once. The sequencing sample was made of peripheral blood. The receptors were sampled from a man in his late teens or twenties with active or convalescent COVID-19.

J is TRBJ2-1 and V is TRBV19; 8 nucleotides line up with TRBD2. CDR3 length: 14 residues. Trimming cost V 5 bases and J 9 bases; bases outside gene matches: 9. Germline V gene lookup returns CDR1 LNHDA and CDR2 SQIVND (reference sequence). CDR3 residues: CASSAGREATEQFF. The DNA for the CDR3 is TGTGCCAGTAGTGCCGGGAGGGAGGCCACTGAGCAGTTCTTC.

The chain couples TRBV7-8 to TRBJ2-1; D gene uncertain. CDR3 length: 14 residues. Trimming took off 0 bases at V and 7 bases at J, with 10 bases between the two ends. Germline CDR1 and CDR2: SGHVS and FQNEAQ. DNA of the CDR3: TGTGCCAGCAGCTTAGCAACGGCCGGGAATGAGCAGTTCTTC. This translates into CASSLATAGNEQFF.

The gene calls are TRBV6-5 and TRBJ1-3, with a weak D call TRBD1 (6 bases). CDR3 size: 15 residues. Germline lookup yields CDR1 MNHEY and CDR2 SVGAGI. Trimming shortened V by 2 bases and J by 2 bases, and 10 bases separated the two germline ends. CDR3: CASSYARGTGNTIYF. CDR3 bases: TGTGCCAGCAGTTACGCCAGGGGCACTGGAAACACCATATATTTT.

This clone was picked up one time. The chain uses TRBV19 and TRBJ2-1; 13 nucleotides agree with TRBD2. V was pared by 5 bases and J by 4 bases, with 2 bases of the junction left unmatched. The CDR3 sequence is 15 residues long. Germline V gene sequence: CDR1 LNHDA, CDR2 SQIVND (reference sequence). The CDR3 DNA follows: TGTGCCAGTAGTCCGGGACTAGCGGGGTACAATGAGCAGTTCTTC. Amino acid sequence: CASSPGLAGYNEQFF.

J is TRBJ2-2 and V is TRBV3-1 (or the pseudogene TRBV3-2), with 7 bases aligning to TRBD1. In germline, CDR1 is LGHDT, CDR2 YNNKEL (reference sequence). The CDR3 extends over 16 amino acids. J gave up 5 bases and V 1 base, and 7 bases lay outside the gene matches. CDR3 amino acids: CASSQVQGVGTGELFF. Written as DNA, the CDR3 is TGTGCCAGCAGCCAAGTCCAGGGGGTAGGTACCGGGGAGCTGTTTTTT.

The gene calls are TRBV5-1 and TRBJ2-7, with 9 bases lining up with TRBD2. After removal of 0 bases from V and 5 bases from J, the junction contained 9 bases not matched to a gene. Per germline, CDR1 SGHRS and CDR2 YFSETQ. The CDR3 loop spans 16 amino acids. In nucleotides, the CDR3 is TGCGCCAGCAGCTTGGAAACGGGCGGGAGGGCAGACGAGCAGTACTTC. It is translated as CASSLETGGRADEQYF.

This sequence joins TRBV2 and TRBJ1-3; 7 bases map to TRBD1. Germline V gives CDR1 SNHLY, CDR2 FYNNEI. The V and J ends lost 8 bases and 0 bases, in that order; junction bases with no gene match: 7. CDR3 length: 15 residues. Here the CDR3 reads CASGGQPTSGNTIYF. In DNA, the CDR3 is TGTGCCAGCGGGGGACAGCCGACCTCTGGAAACACCATATATTTT.

The CDR3 coding sequence is TGCGCCAGCAGCTTGGCCACAGGGGCTAGTGGAAACACCATATATTTT. It encodes CASSLATGASGNTIYF. The chain links TRBV5-1 to TRBJ1-3, with 7 nucleotides matching TRBD1. The CDR3 contains 16 residues. Germline V gives CDR1 SGHRS, CDR2 YFSETQ. V gave up 0 bases and J gave up 3 bases; unmatched junction bases: 6.

The chain combines TRBV7-2 with TRBJ2-7; 9 nucleotides align to TRBD2. CDR1 is SGHTA and CDR2 is FQGNSA in the germline V gene. The CDR3 has 16 residues. The trim removed 5 bases at V and 5 bases at J, leaving 13 bases unmatched. The DNA for the CDR3 is TGTGCCAGCAGCCCGGGTGCGGGAGGGCTCTTCAACGAGCAGTACTTC. This gives the protein CASSPGAGGLFNEQYF.

The chain carries TRBV27 and TRBJ2-1, with D possibly matching TRBD2 (6 bases). The V end was cut by 7 bases, the J end by 3 bases, with 16 bases between. CDR3 size: 15 residues. CDR1 is MNHEY, CDR2 SMNVEV, per germline (reference sequence). In DNA form, the CDR3 reads TGTGCCAGCACGGGGGAGGAGAGAGGCTACAATGAGCAGTTCTTC. Protein sequence: CASTGEERGYNEQFF.

This chain joins TRBV7-2 and TRBJ2-2; 14 positions agree with TRBD2. Unmatched junction bases numbered 11, after V lost 4 bases and J lost 7 bases. There are 18 residues in the CDR3. Germline CDR1 and CDR2: SGHTA and FQGNSA. CDR3 nucleotides: TGTGCCAGCAGCTCCAGCCCGGGACTAGCGGGAGTTAGCGGGGAGCTGTTTTTT. It encodes CASSSSPGLAGVSGELFF.

The chain carries TRBV11-2 and TRBJ2-7; D gene uncertain. The germline V gene has CDR1 SGHAT and CDR2 FQNNGV. The CDR3 covers 14 residues. Trimming left V 2 bases short and J 2 bases short, with 10 bases between. For the CDR3, the DNA is TGTGCCAGCAGCTTAAACACCCGAACCTACGAGCAGTACTTC. Amino acid sequence: CASSLNTRTYEQYF.

This chain joins TRBV28 and TRBJ2-1, with TRBD1 identical over 10 bases. The CDR3 is made up of 13 amino acids. In germline, CDR1 is MDHEN, CDR2 SYDVKM. With 8 bases clipped from V and 8 bases from J, the junction kept 6 bases outside the gene matches. As DNA, the CDR3 is TGTGCCAGCGGGGACAGGGGAAAGGATGAGCAGTTCTTC. Protein sequence: CASGDRGKDEQFF.

The chain carries TRBV5-4 and TRBJ2-7; tentatively, D is TRBD2 (7 bases). Germline values: CDR1 SGHNT, CDR2 YYREEE (reference sequence). V was shortened by 2 bases and J by 0 bases, with 18 bases between the two germline ends. The CDR3 totals 17 residues. CDR3 region: CASSFVGGAQGSYEQYF. The CDR3 bases are TGTGCCAGCAGCTTCGTAGGGGGGGCTCAGGGCTCCTACGAGCAGTACTTC. The full variable domain, in which reference TRBV5-4 and TRBJ2-7 provide the parts outside the CDR3, is ETGVTQSPTHLIKTRGQQVTLRCSSQSGHNTVSWYQQALGQGPQFIFQYYREEENGRGNFPPRFSGLQFPNYSSELNVNALELDDSALYLCASSFVGGAQGSYEQYFGPGTRLTVT.

The chain employs TRBV5-1 and TRBJ2-1; the D gene is possibly TRBD2 (6 bases). CDR1 is SGHRS and CDR2 is YFSETQ in the germline V gene. The germline V and J ends were trimmed by 2 bases and 7 bases, with 13 bases remaining between them. The CDR3 covers 14 residues. This CDR3 reads CASSFLAMNNEQFF. Here the CDR3 DNA reads TGCGCCAGCAGCTTCCTAGCGATGAATAATGAGCAGTTCTTC. The variable domain in full, with the rest retrieved from reference TRBV5-1 and TRBJ2-1, is KAGVTQTPRYLIKTRGQQVTLSCSPISGHRSVSWYQQTPGQGLQFLFEYFSETQRNKGNFPGRFSGRQFSNSRSEMNVSTLELGDSALYLCASSFLAMNNEQFFGPGTRLTVL.

V is TRBV6-6 and J is TRBJ1-5, with a tentative D call TRBD1 (6 bases). Trimming took 2 bases from V and 0 from J, leaving 11 bases between them. CDR3 length: 16 residues. The germline V gene encodes CDR1 MNHNY and CDR2 SVGAGI (reference sequence). This chain's CDR3 is CASSYITGSSNQPQHF. DNA for the CDR3: TGTGCCAGCAGTTACATAACAGGGTCTAGCAATCAGCCCCAGCATTTT.

This clone was observed once. The rearrangement joins TRBV5-8 to TRBJ2-5, with 7 nucleotides matching TRBD2. The CDR3 covers 15 residues. V gave up 0 bases and J gave up 3 bases; unmatched junction bases: 5. Germline loops: CDR1 SGHTS, CDR2 YDEGEE. The CDR3 region has the DNA TGTGCCAGCAGCTTGGCCGGACTAGGGGAAGAGACCCAGTACTTC. Protein: CASSLAGLGEETQYF.